Listed below are T cell receptor beta chains from one sample, sequenced in a study of T cells after yellow fever vaccination. TCRdb reprocessed the 5' RACE reads with MiXCR, giving one entry per CDR3 protein. This sample yields 60,000 to 85,000 distinct CDR3 sequences, of which approximately 7% are seen a single time; 37% belongs to the top ten. Here the sequenced sample was CD8+ T cells sorted from PBMCs, taken 45 days after the first yellow fever vaccination. The source is a man aged 18-30 years who received the YFV17D yellow fever vaccine. Both conserved end residues are trimmed from each CDR3. The order of the fields is V gene, J gene, CDR3 protein.

v_call: TRBV3-1; j_call: TRBJ2-5; cdr3_aa: ASSQEHRETQY
v_call: TRBV6-5; j_call: TRBJ2-3; cdr3_aa: ASSYLLGRGDTQY
v_call: TRBV28; j_call: TRBJ1-2; cdr3_aa: ASSSTGNYGYT
v_call: TRBV20-1; j_call: TRBJ2-7; cdr3_aa: SARGGDLGEQY
v_call: TRBV2; j_call: TRBJ1-1; cdr3_aa: ASSTGPRAEAF
v_call: TRBV4-3; j_call: TRBJ1-1; cdr3_aa: ASSFTGGTSEAF
v_call: TRBV7-2; j_call: TRBJ1-6; cdr3_aa: ASSLAQNSPLH
v_call: TRBV3-1; j_call: TRBJ1-1; cdr3_aa: ASSRVENTEAF
v_call: TRBV4-1; j_call: TRBJ2-1; cdr3_aa: ASSQELGIEQF
v_call: TRBV12-3/TRBV12-4; j_call: TRBJ1-2; cdr3_aa: ASSLGDPKTGYT
v_call: TRBV29-1; j_call: TRBJ1-2; cdr3_aa: SVDPGAYGYT
v_call: TRBV7-9; j_call: TRBJ1-6; cdr3_aa: ASSSGGSPLH
v_call: TRBV6-5; j_call: TRBJ2-5; cdr3_aa: ASSYLIQGPQETQY
v_call: TRBV20-1; j_call: TRBJ2-7; cdr3_aa: SARDNTGARIYEQY
v_call: TRBV9; j_call: TRBJ2-2; cdr3_aa: ASSLKKRGVDTGELF
v_call: TRBV7-6; j_call: TRBJ1-1; cdr3_aa: ASSLEARMNTEAF
v_call: TRBV6-5; j_call: TRBJ2-4; cdr3_aa: ASSYFQRGKNIQY